This T cell receptor (beta chain) was found in a study of cytotoxic CD8 clonotypes in ibrutinib-treated CLL. For the study at large: Recorded responses included approximately 25 partial and 2 complete; following median roughly 70 months, approximately 15 stayed remitted and about 12 progressed. Regarding the study as a whole: At progression, clonality fell back toward baseline after rising at ibrutinib response. For progressing versus sustained-remission patients, sampling times were not the same. With treatment, public clonotypes, which were uncommon, either contracted or remained stable.

Repertoires were generated with immunoSEQ multiplex PCR, while TCRdb's copy carries only in-frame clones and drops some. The sample shows 250,000 or so clones, 70% of them seen only once. The germline gives CDR1 SQVTM, CDR2 ANQGSEA. This CDR3 contains 14 residues. Deletions cut 8 bases from V and 1 base from J, with 18 bases between. A word on this clone: What it binds is not known.

Specimen: PBMCs, collected after 24 months of ibrutinib treatment. The J gene is TRBJ2-7, the V gene TRBV29-1, with TRBD1 as a possible D gene (6 bases). This sequence was found in a human donor with chronic lymphocytic leukemia. The CDR3 spells CSPSKGTPSYEQYF. The CDR3 DNA is TGCAGCCCCTCAAAAGGGACACCATCCTACGAGCAGTACTTC.